Shown below are 17 T cell receptor beta chains from a single sample sequenced in a study of cytomegalovirus exposure and HLA in healthy donors. Amplification used 60 Vbeta primers and 13 Jbeta primers. Assay: immunoSEQ multiplex PCR; the TCRdb copy retains only in-frame clones and omits some. The sample comprises 150,000 to 200,000 clones, 60% to 85% of which are singletons, and 5% to 7% rests with the top ten. Sequencing was carried out using PBMCs. The source of these receptors is a man aged 35-49 years in good health and CMV-seronegative.

The chain employs TRBV18 and TRBJ1-3; D gene unclear. CDR3 length: 14 amino acids. From germline, CDR1 is KGHSH and CDR2 LQKENI. Trimming took off 3 bases at V and 0 bases at J, with 6 bases between the two ends. This CDR3 reads CASSPGHSGNTIYF. The CDR3 DNA sequence: TGTGCCAGCTCACCTGGGCACTCTGGAAACACCATATATTTT. Together with reference TRBV18 and TRBJ1-3, the CDR3 gives the full variable domain: NAGVMQNPRHLVRRRGQEARLRCSPMKGHSHVYWYRQLPEEGLKFMVYLQKENIIDESGMPKERFSAEFPKEGPSILRIQQVVRGDSAAYFCASSPGHSGNTIYFGEGSWLTVV.

This clone appeared a few times. The chain recombines TRBV7-9 with TRBJ1-2; 7 positions agree with TRBD1. CDR3 size: 15 residues. V trimming: 1 base; J trimming: 4 bases; junction bases outside the gene matches: 6. Germline V gene data show CDR1 as SEHNR and CDR2 as FQNEAQ (reference sequence). CDR3 nucleotide sequence: TGTGCCAGCAGCTTAGTGGCAGGGGGTTTCTATGGCTACACCTTC. Its protein is CASSLVAGGFYGYTF. The complete variable domain, with remaining parts taken from reference TRBV7-9 and TRBJ1-2, reads DTGVSQNPRHKITKRGQNVTFRCDPISEHNRLYWYRQTLGQGPEFLTYFQNEAQLEKSRLLSDRFSAERPKGSFSTLEIQRTEQGDSAMYLCASSLVAGGFYGYTFGSGTRLTVV.

This chain uses TRBV19 with TRBJ2-1; 8 bases match TRBD2. Germline lookup yields CDR1 LNHDA and CDR2 SQIVND (reference sequence). Germline trimming cut 5 bases from V and 0 bases from J; bases unmatched to any gene: 6. The CDR3 is 16 residues long. The CDR3 nucleotides are TGTGCCAGTAGTCCCCTAGCGGGTTACTCCTACAATGAGCAGTTCTTC. Translation gives CASSPLAGYSYNEQFF.

Of note for this clone: One junction end disagrees with the germline gene, perhaps due to a read error. V usage is TRBV7-9 and J usage is TRBJ1-1, with D perhaps matching TRBD1 (5 bases). This CDR3 is 12 amino acids long. Germline V gene sequence: CDR1 SEHNR, CDR2 FQNEAQ (reference sequence). The CDR3 protein is CSSSQVRVEAFF. The CDR3 DNA follows: TGTTCCAGCAGCCAAGTCAGGGTTGAAGCTTTCTTT.

The chain recombines TRBV7-8 with TRBJ1-2; D possibly corresponds to TRBD1 (6 bases). Germline V gene data show CDR1 as SGHVS and CDR2 as FQNEAQ. Trimming took 2 bases from V and 5 from J, leaving 15 bases between them. The CDR3 spans 15 residues. CDR3 amino acids: CASSLFRQAIYGYTF. The CDR3 nucleotides read TGTGCCAGCAGCTTATTTCGACAGGCGATATATGGCTACACCTTC. The full variable domain, completed using reference TRBV7-8 and TRBJ1-2, is GAGVSQSPRYKVAKRGQDVALRCDPISGHVSLFWYQQALGQGPEFLTYFQNEAQLDKSGLPSDRFFAERPEGSVSTLKIQRTQQEDSAVYLCASSLFRQAIYGYTFGSGTRLTVV.

V and J are TRBV11-2 and TRBJ2-7; D might be TRBD2 (6 bases). The V end was cut by 1 base, the J end by 1 base, with 11 bases between. From germline, CDR1 is SGHAT and CDR2 FQNNGV. CDR3 length: 15 residues. The CDR3 DNA follows: TGTGCCAGCAGCTTAGCGGGAGCGCGATCCTACGAGCAGTACTTC. Translating it yields CASSLAGARSYEQYF.

Only a few counts were recorded for this clone. J is TRBJ2-1 and V is TRBV4-3, with TRBD1 as a possible D gene (5 bases). Per germline, CDR1 LGHNA and CDR2 YSLEER. The CDR3 is 17 residues long. V dropped 0 bases and J dropped 0 bases, with 12 bases sitting between them. CDR3 sequence (DNA): TGCGCCAGCAGCCAAGATTTGGGGCGGAGCTCCTACAATGAGCAGTTCTTC. As protein: CASSQDLGRSSYNEQFF.

The V gene is TRBV7-7, the J gene TRBJ2-3, with 7 bases identical to TRBD1. CDR1 SSHAT and CDR2 FNYEAQ come from the germline V gene (reference sequence). With 3 bases clipped from V and 3 bases from J, the junction kept 3 bases outside the gene matches. This CDR3 region has 14 residues. DNA for the CDR3: TGTGCCAGCAGCTTGGGGACAGTAACAGATACGCAGTATTTT. Translating it yields CASSLGTVTDTQYF.

The gene calls are TRBV15 and TRBJ2-4; D call uncertain. The CDR3 runs to 15 residues. Germline CDR1 reads LNHNV; CDR2 reads YYDKDF (reference sequence). Trimming removed 0 bases at V and 0 bases at J, with 6 bases between. In DNA, the CDR3 is TGTGCCACCAGCAGAGAGGGCGTAGCCAAAAACATTCAGTACTTC. It translates to CATSREGVAKNIQYF. The entire variable domain, with the rest obtained from reference TRBV15 and TRBJ2-4, is as follows: DAMVIQNPRYQVTQFGKPVTLSCSQTLNHNVMYWYQQKSSQAPKLLFHYYDKDFNNEADTPDNFQSRRPNTSFCFLDIRSPGLGDTAMYLCATSREGVAKNIQYFGAGTRLSVL.

The CDR3: CASSLVTPRTGGPLNYGYTF. The CDR3 DNA is TGCGCCAGCAGCTTGGTCACCCCTCGGACAGGGGGCCCCCTTAACTATGGCTACACCTTC. The chain couples TRBV5-1 to TRBJ1-2; TRBD1 matches at 11 bases. The CDR3 spans 20 residues. Trimming cost V 0 bases and J 1 base; bases outside gene matches: 14. Looked up from germline, CDR1 is SGHRS and CDR2 is YFSETQ.

This chain uses TRBV2 with TRBJ2-7; D perhaps matches TRBD2 (5 bases). Germline CDR1 SNHLY, CDR2 FYNNEI. The CDR3 contains 14 residues. Trimming cost V 0 bases and J 4 bases, with 10 bases left between them. The CDR3 reads CASSEALGGYEQYF. As DNA, the CDR3 is TGTGCCAGCAGTGAAGCGCTTGGAGGTTACGAGCAGTACTTC.

The rearrangement joins TRBV27 to TRBJ1-4, with 7 bases matching TRBD1. This CDR3 contains 15 residues. V trimming: 3 bases; J trimming: 10 bases; junction bases outside the gene matches: 11. Germline values: CDR1 MNHEY, CDR2 SMNVEV (reference sequence). CDR3 in amino acids: CASSLDRQGKGKLFF. The CDR3, as DNA: TGTGCCAGCAGTTTGGACCGACAGGGAAAGGGAAAACTGTTTTTT. Full variable domain (missing parts from reference TRBV27 and TRBJ1-4): EAQVTQNPRYLITVTGKKLTVTCSQNMNHEYMSWYRQDPGLGLRQIYYSMNVEVTDKGDVPEGYKVSRKEKRNFPLILESPSPNQTSLYFCASSLDRQGKGKLFFGSGTQLSVL.

The genes are TRBV19 and TRBJ1-1; D uncertain. CDR3 length: 12 residues. The V end was cut by 9 bases, the J end by 8 bases, with 16 bases between. Germline V gene sequence: CDR1 LNHDA, CDR2 SQIVND (reference sequence). The CDR3 is CASYNSALEAFF. DNA of the CDR3: TGTGCCAGCTATAACAGTGCTCTCGAAGCTTTCTTT.

This clone was recorded once. The chain carries TRBV9 and TRBJ1-1, with 10 bases identical to TRBD1. Trimming took 0 bases from V and 1 from J; bases not matched to a gene: 3. The CDR3 is 16 amino acids. In germline, CDR1 is SGDLS, CDR2 YYNGEE. CDR3 amino acids: CASSVAGQGTNTEAFF. The CDR3 DNA follows: TGTGCCAGCAGCGTAGCGGGACAGGGGACGAACACTGAAGCTTTCTTT.

J is TRBJ1-2 and V is TRBV5-6; 9 bases match TRBD1. CDR1 is SGHDT, CDR2 YYEEEE, per germline. CDR3 length equals 14 residues. The junction had 5 bases not matched to a gene; V was cut back by 5 bases and J by 3 bases. The chain's CDR3 is CASRGTGYDYGYTF. The CDR3 nucleotides read TGTGCCAGCAGGGGGACAGGGTACGACTATGGCTACACCTTC.

This clone was observed a handful of times. The CDR3 protein is CASSSGQGANTEAFF. The CDR3, as DNA: TGTGCCAGCAGCTCCGGACAGGGGGCGAACACTGAAGCTTTCTTT. The chain employs TRBV5-4 and TRBJ1-1; 11 nucleotides match TRBD1. V shed 3 bases, J shed 1 base, and the junction held 2 bases outside the gene matches. In germline, CDR1 is SGHNT, CDR2 YYREEE (reference sequence). The CDR3 consists of 15 residues.

J is TRBJ2-5 and V is TRBV5-6; TRBD1 matches 7 bases. The trim removed 2 bases at V and 5 bases at J, leaving 12 bases unmatched. Germline V gene sequence: CDR1 SGHDT, CDR2 YYEEEE. This CDR3 has 16 amino acids. The CDR3 DNA is TGTGCCAGCAGCTTTTTGCAGACAGGGAAGAGTGAGACCCAGTACTTC. Its translation is CASSFLQTGKSETQYF.